The present TCR beta chain was sequenced within a study of spatial heterogeneity in lung cancer. This CDR3 contains 12 residues. The V and J ends lost 4 bases and 6 bases respectively, with 9 bases between them. TCRdb independently ran MiXCR on the 5' RACE reads; one entry per CDR3 protein. This sample has about 100,000 distinct CDR3 sequences, with approximately 4.4% found just once. This clonotype was counted at least ten times. What it binds is not known. General study findings and limits: One measure, the expanded intratumoral alpha and beta TCR count, tracked tumor mutation counts. Tumor T-cell coverage was an estimated 7% or so for alpha and 13% for beta chains.

Time point denoted: sample taken at primary tumor resection. Unsorted whole RNA from tumor, nontumor lung or frozen PBMC underwent sequencing. The genes are TRBV12-3 or TRBV12-4 and TRBJ1-1, with D possibly matching TRBD1 (5 bases). The clonotype originates from a male donor with early-stage non-small cell lung cancer. The sequences come from lung tumor tissue, collected at surgery. CDR3 bases: TGTGCCAGCAGTTATAGGGGACCTGAAGCTTTCTTT. Translated: CASSYRGPEAFF.